The 29 T cell receptor beta chains below all came from one sample that was sequenced in a study of radiation and T cells in renal cell carcinoma (dated by TCRdb to 2018 to 2020). Library prep was done by the immunoSEQ multiplex PCR assay. The source is immuneACCESS, and TCRdb retained only in-frame sequences with V and J called. Part of the clones is not carried over; for the studies checked, unresolved V genes explain less than half of this, and the remainder is unexplained. This sample lists 70,000 or so clones; 82% were detected once. Roughly 6% of the sample rests with the top ten. The time point tag for this specimen amounts to: blood 2 weeks post-SBRT. The treatment or condition label, as the study defines it: 15 Gy SBRT to primary tumor, nephrectomy 4 weeks later. Sequenced here: blood, sampled from a patient whose treatment included radiotherapy and nephrectomy. These receptors all come from a man between 60 and 75 years old with renal cell carcinoma.

This chain links TRBV7-9 with TRBJ2-7; 10 bases are shared with TRBD1. The V gene end was trimmed by 4 bases and the J gene end by 4 bases; junction bases not matched to a gene: 4. Germline assignment: CDR1 SEHNR and CDR2 FQNEAQ (reference sequence). This CDR3 contains 14 residues. DNA for the CDR3: TGTGCCAGCAGCTCCGGGACAGGGGCATACGAGCAGTACTTC. The encoded protein is CASSSGTGAYEQYF.

The rearrangement links TRBV4-2 to TRBJ2-3; 10 bases are a match to TRBD2. Unmatched junction bases numbered 13, after V lost 0 bases and J lost 4 bases. CDR1 LGHNA and CDR2 YNFKEQ come from the germline V gene. The CDR3 extends over 19 amino acids. CDR3 sequence: CASSQEHGIVLAGSDTQYF. CDR3 DNA sequence: TGTGCCAGCAGCCAAGAACACGGAATAGTACTAGCGGGATCAGATACGCAGTATTTT.

V and J are TRBV4-3 and TRBJ1-1, with D possibly matching TRBD1 (6 bases). This CDR3 spans 16 amino acids. Trimming cost V 0 bases and J 0 bases, with 11 bases left between them. CDR1 is LGHNA, CDR2 YSLEER, per germline. In nucleotides, the CDR3 is TGCGCCAGCAGCCAAGATGTCGGGACAATGAACACTGAAGCTTTCTTT. Translation: CASSQDVGTMNTEAFF.

This clone was detected a few times. With a much larger clone just one base away, this may be a read error. The chain links TRBV19 to TRBJ2-5; no reliable D call. The V gene's germline CDR1 is LNHDA and CDR2 SQIVND (reference sequence). The CDR3 runs 12 residues. Trimming left V 4 bases short and J 4 bases short, with 7 bases between. CDR3 in DNA: TGTGCCAGTAGTACAGAGCCAGAGACCCAGTACTTC. Translation gives CASSTEPETQYF. The whole variable domain, filled in from reference TRBV19 and TRBJ2-5, reads DGGITQSPKYLFRKEGQNVTLSCEQNLNHDAMYWYRQDPGQGLRLIYYSQIVNDFQKGDIAEGYSVSREKKESFPLTVTSAQKNPTAFYLCASSTEPETQYFGPGTRLLVL.

The chain uses TRBV10-3 and TRBJ1-5; no firm D call. Trimming removed 1 base from V and 2 bases from J, with 6 bases in between. The CDR3 runs 14 residues. The V gene's germline CDR1 is ENHRY and CDR2 SYGVKD. The CDR3 DNA reads TGTGCCATCAGTGAGTTATTAGGCAATCAGCCCCAGCATTTT. Its translation: CAISELLGNQPQHF.

This chain joins TRBV15 and TRBJ2-3; D gene unclear. This CDR3 has 15 residues. From germline, CDR1 is LNHNV and CDR2 YYDKDF (reference sequence). The V gene lost 0 bases and the J gene lost 0 bases, with 7 bases spanning the gap. Written as DNA, the CDR3 is TGTGCCACCAGCAGAGATCCCCTTAGCACAGATACGCAGTATTTT. As protein: CATSRDPLSTDTQYF.

The V and J genes are TRBV7-8 and TRBJ2-2, with unresolved D. Germline-derived CDR1 and CDR2 are SGHVS and FQNEAQ. The germline V and J ends were trimmed by 5 bases and 0 bases, with 10 bases remaining between them. The CDR3 has 15 amino acids. Here the CDR3 DNA reads TGTGCCAGCAGCCCTGATACGCCGAACACCGGGGAGCTGTTTTTT. It is translated as CASSPDTPNTGELFF.

The rearrangement uses TRBV6-5 and TRBJ2-7; D remains unclear. The germline V gene encodes CDR1 MNHEY and CDR2 SVGAGI. This CDR3 spans 14 amino acids. Trimming pared 5 bases from V and 2 bases from J, leaving 13 bases between. As DNA, the CDR3 is TGTGCCAGCAGTAAACAGATGAATGCCTACGAGCAGTACTTC. Amino acid sequence: CASSKQMNAYEQYF.

The chain combines TRBV28 with TRBJ1-2, with a possible D match to TRBD1 (5 bases). Trimming removed 7 bases at V and 4 bases at J, with 10 bases between. The CDR3 is made up of 12 amino acids. The germline CDR1 and CDR2 sequences are MDHEN and SYDVKM. As DNA, the CDR3 is TGTGCCAGCAAACCAGGGTCCTATGGCTACACCTTC. It encodes CASKPGSYGYTF.

The gene calls are TRBV29-1 and TRBJ2-7; unclear D gene. Germline V gene lookup returns CDR1 SQVTM and CDR2 ANQGSEA. Trimming left V 6 bases short and J 1 base short, with 7 bases between. The CDR3 has 11 residues. CDR3 DNA sequence: TGCAGCGTGAAGGGTTCCTACGAGCAGTACTTC. This translates into CSVKGSYEQYF.

The chain recombines TRBV7-2 with TRBJ2-3; 7 nucleotides match TRBD2. The CDR3 sequence is 16 residues long. Germline loops: CDR1 SGHTA, CDR2 FQGNSA. V shed 0 bases, J shed 2 bases, and the junction held 5 bases outside the gene matches. The CDR3 DNA reads as TGTGCCAGCAGCTTAGCCCGGACTAGAAACACAGATACGCAGTATTTT. This sequence encodes CASSLARTRNTDTQYF.

The chain is built from TRBV4-2 and TRBJ2-1; D ambiguous. V lost 0 bases, J lost 1 base, and 7 bases lay in between. This CDR3 is 15 amino acids long. The germline CDR1 and CDR2 sequences are LGHNA and YNFKEQ. The CDR3 DNA is TGTGCCAGCAGCCAAGACACACCTTCCTACAATGAGCAGTTCTTC. Amino acid sequence: CASSQDTPSYNEQFF.

The chain has TRBV19 and TRBJ2-7; D gene uncertain. V gave up 3 bases and J gave up 2 bases, with 11 bases separating them. Germline V CDR1 and CDR2: LNHDA, SQIVND (reference sequence). The CDR3 runs 14 residues. CDR3 protein: CASSISGSAYEQYF. CDR3 sequence (DNA): TGTGCCAGTAGTATTTCAGGTTCGGCCTACGAGCAGTACTTC.

J is TRBJ2-1 and V is TRBV29-1; TRBD1 matches 7 bases. Trimming removed 6 bases from V and 5 bases from J; junction bases left unmatched: 7. The CDR3 spans 13 residues. Germline assignment: CDR1 SQVTM and CDR2 ANQGSEA. The CDR3 DNA reads TGCAGCGTAGCCAGACAGGGTAACAATGAGCAGTTCTTC. It specifies CSVARQGNNEQFF.

The chain carries TRBV2 and TRBJ2-5; 8 bases align to TRBD2. From germline, CDR1 is SNHLY and CDR2 FYNNEI. Trimming at V came to 6 bases and at J to 2 bases, leaving 8 bases not matched to a gene. CDR3 length equals 15 residues. CDR3 residues: CASRGTSRPQETQYF. CDR3 DNA: TGTGCCAGCAGGGGGACTAGTCGCCCTCAAGAGACCCAGTACTTC.

This chain links TRBV27 with TRBJ2-1, with D hard to call. V dropped 4 bases and J dropped 0 bases, with 7 bases sitting between them. The V gene's germline CDR1 is MNHEY and CDR2 SMNVEV (reference sequence). The CDR3 covers 14 residues. This CDR3 reads CASSWSVSYNEQFF. The CDR3 nucleotides are TGTGCCAGCAGTTGGTCCGTCTCCTACAATGAGCAGTTCTTC.

This clone was seen a handful of times. The chain recombines TRBV5-1 with TRBJ1-2; TRBD1 is a possible D gene (6 bases). Germline-derived CDR1 and CDR2 are SGHRS and YFSETQ. Deletions cut 4 bases from V and 10 bases from J, with 14 bases between. The CDR3 covers 12 residues. The DNA for the CDR3 is TGCGCCAGCAGCCAACAGGGAGATGACTACACCTTC. It translates to CASSQQGDDYTF.

V and J are TRBV7-9 and TRBJ2-7; no definite D call. Germline loops: CDR1 SEHNR, CDR2 FQNEAQ (reference sequence). The CDR3 length is 13 residues. V shed 10 bases and J shed 2 bases, with 15 bases lying between them. The CDR3 bases are TGTGCCATTGAGGCTTCCCCACCCTACGAGCAGTACTTC. As protein: CAIEASPPYEQYF.

The genes are TRBV6-1 and TRBJ2-7; 11 nucleotides line up with TRBD2. From germline, CDR1 is MNHNS and CDR2 SASEGT. The CDR3 length is 15 residues. V was pared by 7 bases and J by 1 base, with 6 bases of the junction left unmatched. This chain's CDR3 is CASTTSGGLSYEQYF. The CDR3 coding sequence is TGTGCCAGCACCACTAGCGGGGGCTTATCCTACGAGCAGTACTTC.

This clone was seen a few times. J is TRBJ1-5 and V is TRBV5-4; D is unresolved. The CDR3 loop spans 14 amino acids. The germline CDR1 and CDR2 sequences are SGHNT and YYREEE (reference sequence). Trimming pared 5 bases from V and 5 bases from J, leaving 14 bases between. Written as DNA, the CDR3 is TGTGCCAGCAGTTCGGGCCCAACTCATCAGCCCCAGCATTTT. It codes for CASSSGPTHQPQHF.

The chain combines TRBV5-5 with TRBJ1-2; no clear D. The CDR3 is 12 amino acids. Germline assignment: CDR1 SGHKS and CDR2 YYEKEE (reference sequence). With 1 base removed from V and 4 bases from J, the gap between germline ends came to 5 bases. The CDR3 region is CASSLPAYGYTF. CDR3 sequence (DNA): TGTGCCAGCAGCTTGCCAGCCTATGGCTACACCTTC.

The table lists this clone with many counts. V and J are TRBV2 and TRBJ2-1, with D possibly matching TRBD1 (5 bases). V lost 7 bases, J lost 14 bases, and 15 bases lay in between. CDR3 size: 11 residues. Germline CDR1 is SNHLY and CDR2 is FYNNEI. The CDR3 is CASTIQGVEFF. The CDR3 DNA sequence: TGTGCCAGCACCATCCAGGGTGTTGAGTTCTTC.

This sequence joins TRBV5-1 and TRBJ2-3; TRBD1 is a possible D gene (6 bases). This CDR3 has 14 residues. The V end was cut by 7 bases, the J end by 2 bases, with 14 bases between. The germline CDR1 and CDR2 sequences are SGHRS and YFSETQ. The CDR3 coding sequence is TGCGCCAGCGGCTCCGGGACAAACACAGATACGCAGTATTTT. Translated: CASGSGTNTDTQYF.

The rearrangement uses TRBV9 and TRBJ2-1; 7 nucleotides agree with TRBD2. The CDR3 is 14 residues long. Germline assignment: CDR1 SGDLS and CDR2 YYNGEE. V dropped 0 bases and J dropped 7; count of bases not matched to a gene: 4. CDR3 sequence reads: CASSVGGGENEQFF. Here the CDR3 DNA reads TGTGCCAGCAGCGTAGGGGGAGGGGAGAATGAGCAGTTCTTC.

This rearrangement joins TRBV6-5 to TRBJ2-7; the match to TRBD1 covers 7 bases. The CDR3 sequence is 14 residues long. CDR1 and CDR2 from the germline V gene are MNHEY and SVGAGI. V gave up 6 bases and J gave up 2 bases; unmatched junction bases: 7. In DNA, the CDR3 is TGTGCCAGCAGGTGGACAGGCCTCACCTACGAGCAGTACTTC. Its translation is CASRWTGLTYEQYF.

DNA for the CDR3: TGTGCCAGCGCGACCGGGGCCTACGAGCAGTACTTC. This sequence encodes CASATGAYEQYF. The chain uses TRBV28 and TRBJ2-7; possible D gene TRBD2, 5 bases. This CDR3 is 12 amino acids long. The V end was cut by 8 bases, the J end by 2 bases, with 10 bases between. Germline V lookup: CDR1 MDHEN, CDR2 SYDVKM.

The V gene is TRBV5-1, the J gene TRBJ2-5; no reliable D call. CDR1 and CDR2 from the germline V gene are SGHRS and YFSETQ. Trimming stripped 4 bases from V and 5 bases from J, with 15 bases between. This CDR3 has 14 amino acids. CDR3 coding DNA: TGCGCCAGCAGCCAAAGTGTGGTTTGGGAGACCCAGTACTTC. Encoded protein: CASSQSVVWETQYF.

This chain uses TRBV11-3 with TRBJ2-1, with TRBD2 matching over 7 bases. Germline values: CDR1 SGHNT, CDR2 YENEEA. V shed 3 bases and J 0 bases; nucleotides not matched to a gene: 5. The CDR3 is made up of 16 amino acids. CDR3 bases: TGTGCCAGCAGCTTTTCGGGGGGAGCCTCCTACAATGAGCAGTTCTTC. Amino acids: CASSFSGGASYNEQFF.

The chain joins TRBV10-2 to TRBJ2-1; TRBD2 matches 14 bases. The CDR3 extends over 18 amino acids. Germline V CDR1 and CDR2: WSHSY, SAAADI. J gave up 8 bases and V 4 bases, and 13 bases lay outside the gene matches. The CDR3 sequence is CASSAITGTSGRTDEQFF. The CDR3, as DNA: TGCGCCAGCAGTGCAATTACCGGGACTAGCGGGAGAACTGATGAGCAGTTCTTC.